This T cell receptor (beta chain) appears in the sequencing data of a study of breast tumors, draining lymph nodes, adjacent tissues. The J segment lost 8 bases and the V segment lost 4 bases, leaving 4 bases of the junction unmatched. Germline CDR1 is SNHLY and CDR2 is FYNNEI. CDR3 length equals 13 residues. Points from the study as a whole: Most tumor T cells seemingly derive from lymph node, then expand in tumor. Tumors had less TCR diversity than lymph nodes, more than nontumor tissue. The lymph node origin of tumor T cells was framed as consistent with a hypothesis, not demonstrated.

In regard to this clonotype: No antigen is known for it.

Axillary draining lymph nodes of breast cancer patients supplied the node samples. TCRdb re-analysed the multiplex PCR reads in MiXCR, keeping a single row per CDR3 protein. The profile covers some 250,000 distinct CDR3 sequences, with approximately 36% appearing a single time and 3.6% taken by the ten largest. Specimen: axillary lymph node tissue. The TCR comes from a female donor with breast cancer. Some clones in this sample may be carry-over from other donors' samples. The chain is built from TRBV2 and TRBJ1-2; TRBD1 aligns across 10 bases. This CDR3 is CASSGDRGFGYTF. The CDR3 bases are TGTGCCAGCAGTGGGGACAGGGGTTTCGGCTACACCTTC.